The entry below gives a single T cell receptor (beta chain) sequence along with its context. The data are from a study of blood T cell repertoires in COVID-19. For the study at large: Some COVID-19 samples were acute and others convalescent; all came from the United States, Italy and Spain.

The CDR3 length is 17 residues. CDR1 and CDR2 from the germline V gene are MGHRA and YSYEKL. V lost 0 bases and J lost 0, with 11 bases in between. TCRdb keeps only in-frame clones here, not all; method: immunoSEQ multiplex PCR. The table lists some 190,000 clones, around 83% of them singletons. This clonotype was sampled from a woman aged 55-70 years with acute or convalescent COVID-19. The chain uses TRBV4-1 and TRBJ2-2, with D possibly being TRBD1 (5 bases). What was sequenced was peripheral blood. CDR3 amino acids: CASSQDDSPANTGELFF. CDR3 sequence (DNA): TGCGCCAGCAGCCAAGATGACAGCCCCGCGAACACCGGGGAGCTGTTTTTT.